Sequencing of this T cell receptor beta chain was carried out in a study of T-cell memory formation after mild COVID-19. From the 5' RACE reads, TCRdb called clonotypes with MiXCR, one entry per CDR3 protein. The sample records under 300,000 distinct CDR3 sequences, around 8% being singletons. Germline V lookup: CDR1 SEHNR, CDR2 FQNEAQ (reference sequence). The CDR3 loop spans 14 amino acids. V lost 5 bases to trimming and J lost 8 bases, with 13 bases between them. This clonotype came up a few times. The antigen remains undetermined. Points from the study as a whole: Within pre-infection memory, some responding clones were found, suggesting cross-reactive memory joined. CD4/CD8 balance held among clones contracting day 15 to 85, and later expanders leaned CD4+. Contracting CD4+ clones were located mainly in CM and EM, and CD8+ clones in EMRA.

The source material was PBMCs or a T cell subset sorted from them (not recorded which). The receptor was isolated from a man between 18 and 29 years old who had mild COVID-19 (a few samples of this study predate the infection). Cell type and time point are not known. The gene calls are TRBV7-9 and TRBJ1-6; the D is unclear. The CDR3 sequence: CASSPTLGDSPLHF. The CDR3, as DNA: TGTGCCAGCAGCCCTACATTGGGTGATTCACCCCTCCACTTT.